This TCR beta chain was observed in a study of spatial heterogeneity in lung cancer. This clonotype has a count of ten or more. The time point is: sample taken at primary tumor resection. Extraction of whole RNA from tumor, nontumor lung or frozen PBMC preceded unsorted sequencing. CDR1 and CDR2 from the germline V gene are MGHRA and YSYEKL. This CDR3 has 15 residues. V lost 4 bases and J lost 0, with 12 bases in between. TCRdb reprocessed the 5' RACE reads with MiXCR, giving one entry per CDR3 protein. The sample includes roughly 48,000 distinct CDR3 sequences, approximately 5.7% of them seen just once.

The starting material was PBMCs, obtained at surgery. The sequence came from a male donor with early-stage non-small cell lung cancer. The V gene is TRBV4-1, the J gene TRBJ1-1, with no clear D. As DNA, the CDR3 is TGCGCCAGCAGCCCGGTATCGCGAGTGAACACTGAAGCTTTCTTT. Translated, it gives CASSPVSRVNTEAFF.